The 7 T cell receptor beta chains below were found in one sample sequenced in a study of T cells after yellow fever vaccination. Each CDR3 protein is one row after TCRdb ran MiXCR on the 5' RACE reads. The top ten clones hold approximately 15% of a sample with roughly 45,000 distinct CDR3 sequences, 6.5% to 8.5% of them seen once. The source was CD8+ T cells not binding an NS4B(214-222) dextramer, sorted from PBMCs, collected 45 days after the yellow fever booster vaccination. Source of these receptors: a man aged 25 to 45 who received the YFV17D yellow fever vaccine.

This clonotype has at least ten counts. V is TRBV5-5 and J is TRBJ2-7; TRBD2 is a possible D gene (5 bases). Trimming removed 0 bases at V and 3 bases at J, with 16 bases between. CDR3 length equals 16 residues. The germline V gene encodes CDR1 SGHKS and CDR2 YYEKEE (reference sequence). The CDR3 is CASSLGLGSAYYEQYF. CDR3 in DNA: TGTGCCAGCAGCTTGGGTCTCGGTAGCGCCTACTACGAGCAGTACTTC.

The chain uses TRBV20-1 and TRBJ2-3, with a possible D match to TRBD2 (6 bases). V lost 3 bases and J lost 0, with 22 bases in between. The CDR3 sequence is 18 residues long. The germline CDR1 and CDR2 sequences are DFQATT and SNEGSKA (reference sequence). The CDR3, as DNA: TGCAGTGCTAGCAGTAGTTTAGCGGAAAGGAAAAGCACAGATACGCAGTATTTT. Its protein product is CSASSSLAERKSTDTQYF.

This clonotype was found many times. This chain connects TRBV7-6 to TRBJ2-7; D gene uncertain. Trimming cost V 4 bases and J 6 bases, with 22 bases left between them. Germline V CDR1 and CDR2: SGHVS, FNYEAQ. The CDR3 runs to 16 residues. The CDR3 is CASSSRVGPNLGEQYF. The CDR3, as DNA: TGTGCCAGCAGCTCGAGAGTTGGCCCCAATCTCGGCGAGCAGTACTTC.

This clonotype was found many times. The chain combines TRBV7-8 with TRBJ2-2; 8 bases fit TRBD2. This CDR3 region has 16 residues. Germline trimming cut 7 bases from V and 5 bases from J; bases unmatched to any gene: 12. Germline CDR1 is SGHVS and CDR2 is FQNEAQ. The CDR3 region has the DNA TGTGCCAGCAACCCCCTAGCGGGTCGTGGGACCGGGGAGCTGTTTTTT. Translated: CASNPLAGRGTGELFF. The whole variable domain, remainder taken from reference TRBV7-8 and TRBJ2-2, is GAGVSQSPRYKVAKRGQDVALRCDPISGHVSLFWYQQALGQGPEFLTYFQNEAQLDKSGLPSDRFFAERPEGSVSTLKIQRTQQEDSAVYLCASNPLAGRGTGELFFGEGSRLTVL.

This clonotype was recorded many times. The chain employs TRBV20-1 and TRBJ1-2; D gene uncertain. The CDR3 runs 11 residues. The V gene lost 0 bases and the J gene lost 8 bases, with 7 bases spanning the gap. Germline lookup yields CDR1 DFQATT and CDR2 SNEGSKA (reference sequence). The CDR3, as DNA: TGCAGTGCTAGAGAAACTGTAGGCTACACCTTC. It is translated as CSARETVGYTF.

This clonotype showed up many times. J is TRBJ1-5 and V is TRBV15; D gene unclear. V was clipped by 1 base and J by 2 bases, with 9 bases between them. This CDR3 spans 15 amino acids. Looked up from germline, CDR1 is LNHNV and CDR2 is YYDKDF (reference sequence). The CDR3: CATSRVLQGNQPQHF. CDR3 bases: TGTGCCACCAGCAGAGTGTTGCAGGGCAATCAGCCCCAGCATTTT.

This clonotype was counted ten times or more. The genes are TRBV27 and TRBJ2-7, with a possible D match to TRBD2 (6 bases). Germline-derived CDR1 and CDR2 are MNHEY and SMNVEV (reference sequence). With 5 bases removed from V and 4 bases from J, the gap between germline ends came to 12 bases. The CDR3 has 13 amino acids. CDR3 bases: TGTGCCAGCAGTGCAATAGGAGGGTACGAGCAGTACTTC. As protein: CASSAIGGYEQYF.